This entry lists 9 T cell receptor beta chains sequenced from one sample in a study of vaccination and CD4 T cells after COVID-19. Treatment described: approximately 11-day PBMC culture with coronavirus spike peptide pools or control peptides (ViraFEST assay). Cultured CD4+ T cells had their DNA profiled by the Oncomine TCR Beta short-read assay. MiXCR, applied by TCRdb to the PCR reads, yields one record per CDR3 protein. The sample lists approximately 19,000 distinct CDR3 sequences; 51% were seen once. Antigens of these TCRs are unknown. The sample in question was CD4+ T cells from blood, cultured in vitro, obtained before SARS-CoV-2 vaccination. The receptors were sampled from a human donor who had recovered from COVID-19.

V gene TRBV7-2 combines with J gene TRBJ2-3; 10 bases line up with TRBD2. This CDR3 region has 19 residues. Germline CDR1 SGHTA, CDR2 FQGNSA. The trim removed 4 bases at V and 11 bases at J, leaving 24 bases unmatched. The CDR3 DNA is TGTGCCAGCAGCTCCCCTCAAACCGGGGCTAGCGGGAGTTCTTCGGTGCAGTATTTT. This translates into CASSSPQTGASGSSSVQYF.

This clonotype was counted a few times. J is TRBJ2-5 and V is TRBV10-3; TRBD1 agrees at 8 bases. Losses at the gene ends were 11 bases for V and 0 bases for J; bases not matched to a gene: 8. The CDR3 sequence is 14 residues long. Germline V gene data show CDR1 as ENHRY and CDR2 as SYGVKD. The CDR3 here is CASQTGGYQETQYF. The DNA for the CDR3 is TGTGCCTCACAAACAGGGGGATACCAAGAGACCCAGTACTTC.

A few counts support this clonotype. The chain joins TRBV10-3 to TRBJ1-6, with D possibly matching TRBD1 (5 bases). Trimming took off 0 bases at V and 10 bases at J, with 10 bases between the two ends. This CDR3 has 14 amino acids. CDR1 and CDR2 from the germline V gene are ENHRY and SYGVKD. The CDR3 loop reads CAISESVGHSPLHF. The CDR3 bases are TGTGCCATCAGTGAGTCAGTGGGGCACTCACCCCTCCACTTT.

J is TRBJ2-2 and V is TRBV4-3; 8 nucleotides line up with TRBD2. The V segment lost 6 bases and the J segment 4 bases; nucleotides outside the gene matches: 1. Germline CDR1 and CDR2: LGHNA and YSLEER. The CDR3 is made up of 13 amino acids. The CDR3 bases are TGCGCCAGCAGTCGGGAGGGCACCGGGGAGCTGTTTTTT. Translating it yields CASSREGTGELFF.

The chain links TRBV20-1 to TRBJ1-4; D is uncertain. Trimming took 6 bases from V and 5 from J, leaving 4 bases between them. CDR1 and CDR2 from the germline V gene are DFQATT and SNEGSKA (reference sequence). CDR3 length: 10 amino acids. In DNA, the CDR3 is TGCAGTGCCGAAAATGAAAAACTGTTTTTT. Translated, it gives CSAENEKLFF.

V usage is TRBV6-2 or TRBV6-3 and J usage is TRBJ1-5; D possibly corresponds to TRBD1 (5 bases). The CDR3 extends over 18 amino acids. Trimming shortened V by 5 bases and J by 0 bases, and 20 bases separated the two germline ends. Germline V gene data show CDR1 as MNHEY and CDR2 as SVGEGT. CDR3 nucleotides: TGTGCCAGCAGTACCCTCCGGGACCTTCATTATAGCAATCAGCCCCAGCATTTT. Amino acid sequence: CASSTLRDLHYSNQPQHF.

V usage is TRBV20-1 and J usage is TRBJ1-6; D call uncertain. CDR3 length: 12 amino acids. V was shortened by 5 bases and J by 7 bases, with 9 bases between the two germline ends. Germline assignment: CDR1 DFQATT and CDR2 SNEGSKA (reference sequence). CDR3 sequence reads: CSARTPNSPLHF. CDR3 sequence (DNA): TGCAGTGCTCGGACCCCAAATTCACCCCTCCACTTT.

The chain combines TRBV5-1 with TRBJ2-7; 11 positions match TRBD2. Germline CDR1 SGHRS, CDR2 YFSETQ. CDR3 length: 18 amino acids. The J segment lost 6 bases and the V segment lost 0 bases, leaving 14 bases of the junction unmatched. CDR3 in amino acids: CASSLAAFASGRTIEQYF. The CDR3 DNA follows: TGCGCCAGCAGCTTGGCCGCGTTTGCTAGCGGGAGGACGATCGAGCAGTACTTC.

This clonotype was seen only a few times. The junction departs from germline at one end; a sequencing error may be responsible. This chain joins TRBV7-6 and TRBJ2-3; either TRBD1 or TRBD2 may fit D (6 bases each). Germline V gives CDR1 SGHVS, CDR2 FNYEAQ. There are 14 residues in the CDR3. CDR3 sequence reads: CASSLAPGADTQYF. In DNA form, the CDR3 reads TGTGCTAGCAGCTTAGCCCCGGGGGCCGATACGCAGTATTTT.